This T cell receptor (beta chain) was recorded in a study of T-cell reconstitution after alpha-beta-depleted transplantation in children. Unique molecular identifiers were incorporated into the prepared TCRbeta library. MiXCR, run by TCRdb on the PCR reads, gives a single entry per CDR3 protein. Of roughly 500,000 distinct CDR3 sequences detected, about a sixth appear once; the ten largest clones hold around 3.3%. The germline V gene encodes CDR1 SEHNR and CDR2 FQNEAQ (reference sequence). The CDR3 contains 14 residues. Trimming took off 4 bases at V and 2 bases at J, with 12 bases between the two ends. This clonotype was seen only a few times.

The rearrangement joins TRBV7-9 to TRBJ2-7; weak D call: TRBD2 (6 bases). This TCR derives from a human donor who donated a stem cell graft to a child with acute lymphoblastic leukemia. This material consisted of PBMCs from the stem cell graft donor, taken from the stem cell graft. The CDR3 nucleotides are TGTGCCAGCAGCTCGGGAGCACCTACCTACGAGCAGTACTTC. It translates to CASSSGAPTYEQYF.